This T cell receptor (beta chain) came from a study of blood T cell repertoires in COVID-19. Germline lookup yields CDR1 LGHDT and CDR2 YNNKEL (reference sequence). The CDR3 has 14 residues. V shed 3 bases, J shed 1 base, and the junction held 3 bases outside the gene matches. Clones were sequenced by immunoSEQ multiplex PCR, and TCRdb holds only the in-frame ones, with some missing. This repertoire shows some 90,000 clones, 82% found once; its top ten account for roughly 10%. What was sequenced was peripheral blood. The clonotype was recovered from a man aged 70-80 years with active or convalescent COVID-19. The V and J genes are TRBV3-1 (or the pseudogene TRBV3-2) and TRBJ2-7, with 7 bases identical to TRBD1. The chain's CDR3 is CASSHVTGSYEQYF. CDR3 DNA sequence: TGTGCCAGCAGCCATGTGACAGGGTCCTACGAGCAGTACTTC.